What follows is one TCR beta chain and its context. The source of the sample is a study of blood T cell repertoires in COVID-19. Measured with immunoSEQ multiplex PCR; TCRdb has only the in-frame clones, and not every one. The sample has around 80,000 clones; approximately 78% are singletons. The CDR3 has 15 amino acids. Germline values: CDR1 SNHLY, CDR2 FYNNEI. V shed 4 bases and J shed 4 bases, with 15 bases lying between them. The sequence was collected from a human donor in a cohort sampled during active COVID-19. Sequencing used peripheral blood. V usage is TRBV2 and J usage is TRBJ2-3; D is perhaps TRBD2 (5 bases). CDR3 loop: CASSGTRLTADTQYF. As DNA, the CDR3 is TGTGCCAGCAGTGGAACGAGACTAACGGCAGATACGCAGTATTTT.